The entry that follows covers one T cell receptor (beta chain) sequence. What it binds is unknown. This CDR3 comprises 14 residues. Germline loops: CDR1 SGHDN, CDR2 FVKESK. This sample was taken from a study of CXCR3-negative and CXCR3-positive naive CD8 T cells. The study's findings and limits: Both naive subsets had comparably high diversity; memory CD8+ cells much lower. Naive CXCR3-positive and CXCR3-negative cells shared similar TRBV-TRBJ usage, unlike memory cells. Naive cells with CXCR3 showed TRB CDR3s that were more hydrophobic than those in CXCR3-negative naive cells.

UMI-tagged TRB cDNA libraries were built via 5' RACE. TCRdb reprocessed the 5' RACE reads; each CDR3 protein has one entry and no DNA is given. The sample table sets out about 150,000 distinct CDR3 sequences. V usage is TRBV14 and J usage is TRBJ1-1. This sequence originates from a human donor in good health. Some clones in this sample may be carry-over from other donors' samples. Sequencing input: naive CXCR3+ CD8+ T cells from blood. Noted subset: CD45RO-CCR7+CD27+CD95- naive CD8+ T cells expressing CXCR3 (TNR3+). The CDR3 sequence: CASSHLTANTEAFF.